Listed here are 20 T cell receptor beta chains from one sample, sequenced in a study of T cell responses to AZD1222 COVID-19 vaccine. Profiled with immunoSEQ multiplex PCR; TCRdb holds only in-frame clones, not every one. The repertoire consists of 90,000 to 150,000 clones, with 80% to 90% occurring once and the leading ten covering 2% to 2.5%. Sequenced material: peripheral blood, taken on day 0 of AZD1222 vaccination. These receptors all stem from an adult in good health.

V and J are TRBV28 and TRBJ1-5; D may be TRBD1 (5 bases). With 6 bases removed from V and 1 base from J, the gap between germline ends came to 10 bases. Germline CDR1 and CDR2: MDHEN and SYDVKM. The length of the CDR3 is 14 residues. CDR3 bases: TGTGCCAGCAGGCCCTCAGGGAGCAATCAGCCCCAGCATTTT. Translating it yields CASRPSGSNQPQHF.

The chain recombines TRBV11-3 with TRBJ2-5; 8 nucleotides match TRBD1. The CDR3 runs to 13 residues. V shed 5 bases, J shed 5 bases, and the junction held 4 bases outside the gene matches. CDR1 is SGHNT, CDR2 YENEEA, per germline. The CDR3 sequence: CASSRTGRETQYF. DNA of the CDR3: TGTGCCAGCAGCCGGACAGGGAGGGAGACCCAGTACTTC. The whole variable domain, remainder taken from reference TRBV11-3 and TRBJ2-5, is EAGVVQSPRYKIIEKKQPVAFWCNPISGHNTLYWYLQNLGQGPELLIRYENEEAVDDSQLPKDRFSAERLKGVDSTLKIQPAELGDSAVYLCASSRTGRETQYFGPGTRLLVL.

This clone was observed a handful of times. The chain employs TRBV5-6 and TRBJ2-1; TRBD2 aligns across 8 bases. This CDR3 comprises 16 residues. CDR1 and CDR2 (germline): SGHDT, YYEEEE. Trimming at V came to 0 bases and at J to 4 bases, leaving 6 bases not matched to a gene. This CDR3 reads CASSLVVSGGYNEQFF. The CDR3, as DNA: TGTGCCAGCAGCTTGGTTGTGAGCGGGGGATACAATGAGCAGTTCTTC.

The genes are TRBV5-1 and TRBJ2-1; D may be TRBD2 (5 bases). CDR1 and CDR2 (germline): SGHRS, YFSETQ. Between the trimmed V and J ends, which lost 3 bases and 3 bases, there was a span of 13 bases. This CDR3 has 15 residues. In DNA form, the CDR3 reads TGCGCCAGCAGCTCTCGGCAAGAGGGCTACAATGAGCAGTTCTTC. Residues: CASSSRQEGYNEQFF.

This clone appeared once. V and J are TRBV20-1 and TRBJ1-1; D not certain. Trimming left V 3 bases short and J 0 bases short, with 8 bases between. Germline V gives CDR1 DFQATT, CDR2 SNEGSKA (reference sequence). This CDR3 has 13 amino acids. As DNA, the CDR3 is TGCAGTGCTAGTGGTCAGCTGAACACTGAAGCTTTCTTT. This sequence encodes CSASGQLNTEAFF.

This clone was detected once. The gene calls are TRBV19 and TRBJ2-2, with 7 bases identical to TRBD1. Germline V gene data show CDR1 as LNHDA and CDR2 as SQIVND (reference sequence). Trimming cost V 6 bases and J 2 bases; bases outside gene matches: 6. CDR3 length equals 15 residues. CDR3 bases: TGTGCCAGTAGGGGGACAGATCGAAACACCGGGGAGCTGTTTTTT. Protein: CASRGTDRNTGELFF. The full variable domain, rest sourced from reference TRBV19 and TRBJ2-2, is DGGITQSPKYLFRKEGQNVTLSCEQNLNHDAMYWYRQDPGQGLRLIYYSQIVNDFQKGDIAEGYSVSREKKESFPLTVTSAQKNPTAFYLCASRGTDRNTGELFFGEGSRLTVL.

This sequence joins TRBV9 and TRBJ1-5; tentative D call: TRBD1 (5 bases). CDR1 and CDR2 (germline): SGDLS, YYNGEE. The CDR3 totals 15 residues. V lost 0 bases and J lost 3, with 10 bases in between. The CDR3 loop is CASSVGGRNNQPQHF. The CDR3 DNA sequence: TGTGCCAGCAGCGTAGGGGGACGGAACAATCAGCCCCAGCATTTT.

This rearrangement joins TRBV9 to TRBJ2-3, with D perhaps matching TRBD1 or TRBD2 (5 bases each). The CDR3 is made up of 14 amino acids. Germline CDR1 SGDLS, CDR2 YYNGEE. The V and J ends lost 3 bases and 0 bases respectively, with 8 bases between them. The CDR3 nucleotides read TGTGCCAGCAGCGGGGGGTCTAGCACAGATACGCAGTATTTT. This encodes CASSGGSSTDTQYF.

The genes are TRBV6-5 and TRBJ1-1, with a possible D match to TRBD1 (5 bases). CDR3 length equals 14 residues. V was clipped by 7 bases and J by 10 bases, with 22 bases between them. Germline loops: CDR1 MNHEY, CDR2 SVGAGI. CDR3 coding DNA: TGTGCCAGCACCTCAAACCGGGGGTGGGGACCAGCTTTCTTT. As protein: CASTSNRGWGPAFF.

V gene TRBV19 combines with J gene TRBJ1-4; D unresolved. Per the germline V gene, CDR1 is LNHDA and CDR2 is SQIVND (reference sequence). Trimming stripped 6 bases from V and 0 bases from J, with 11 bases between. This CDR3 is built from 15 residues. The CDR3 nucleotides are TGTGCCAGTAGCCCCGGTGGAGCAACTAATGAAAAACTGTTTTTT. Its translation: CASSPGGATNEKLFF.

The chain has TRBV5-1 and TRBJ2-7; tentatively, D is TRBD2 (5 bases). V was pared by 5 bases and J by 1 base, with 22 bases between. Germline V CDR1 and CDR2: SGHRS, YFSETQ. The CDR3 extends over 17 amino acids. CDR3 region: CASRNSTVGKLSYEQYF. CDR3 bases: TGCGCCAGCAGAAACTCGACTGTCGGGAAATTGTCCTACGAGCAGTACTTC.

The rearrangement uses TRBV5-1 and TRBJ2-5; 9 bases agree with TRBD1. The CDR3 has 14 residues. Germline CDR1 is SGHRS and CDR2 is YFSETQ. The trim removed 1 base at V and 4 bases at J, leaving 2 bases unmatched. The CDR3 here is CASSLTGGGETQYF. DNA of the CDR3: TGCGCCAGCAGCTTGACAGGGGGCGGAGAGACCCAGTACTTC.

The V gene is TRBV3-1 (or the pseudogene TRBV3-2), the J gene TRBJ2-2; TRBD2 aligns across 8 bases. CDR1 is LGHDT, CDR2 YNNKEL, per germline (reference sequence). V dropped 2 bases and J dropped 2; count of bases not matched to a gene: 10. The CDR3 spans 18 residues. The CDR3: CASSQFGGASENTGELFF. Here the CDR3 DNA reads TGTGCCAGCAGCCAATTCGGGGGGGCTAGCGAAAACACCGGGGAGCTGTTTTTT.

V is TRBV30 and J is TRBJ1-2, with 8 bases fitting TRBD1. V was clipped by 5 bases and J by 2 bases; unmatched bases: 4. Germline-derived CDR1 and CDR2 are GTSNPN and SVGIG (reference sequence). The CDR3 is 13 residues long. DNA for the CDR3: TGTGCCTGGGGACAGGGCTCAAACTATGGCTACACCTTC. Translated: CAWGQGSNYGYTF.

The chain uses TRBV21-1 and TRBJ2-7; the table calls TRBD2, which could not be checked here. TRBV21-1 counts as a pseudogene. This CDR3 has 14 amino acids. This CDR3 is CASSPTSVAYEQYF. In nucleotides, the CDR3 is TGTGCCAGCAGCCCGACTAGCGTGGCCTACGAGCAGTACTTC.

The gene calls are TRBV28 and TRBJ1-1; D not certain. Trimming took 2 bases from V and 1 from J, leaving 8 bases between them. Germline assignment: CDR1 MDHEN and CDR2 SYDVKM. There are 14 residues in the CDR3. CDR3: CASSLGRKNTEAFF. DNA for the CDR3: TGTGCCAGCAGTTTAGGACGGAAGAACACTGAAGCTTTCTTT.

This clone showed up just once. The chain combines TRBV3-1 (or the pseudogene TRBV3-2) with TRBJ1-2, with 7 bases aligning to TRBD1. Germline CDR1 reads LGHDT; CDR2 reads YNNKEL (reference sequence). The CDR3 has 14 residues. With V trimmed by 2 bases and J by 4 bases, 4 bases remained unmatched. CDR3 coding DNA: TGTGCCAGCAGCCAAAAGACAGGGATCTATGGCTACACCTTC. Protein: CASSQKTGIYGYTF.

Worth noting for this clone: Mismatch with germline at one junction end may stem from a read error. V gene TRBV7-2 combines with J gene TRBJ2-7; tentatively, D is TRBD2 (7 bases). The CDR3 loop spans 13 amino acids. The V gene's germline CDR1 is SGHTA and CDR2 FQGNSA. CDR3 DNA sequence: TGTGCCAGCAGCTTAAAGGGGGGGGGAGTTCTAGCCTTC. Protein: CASSLKGGGVLAF.

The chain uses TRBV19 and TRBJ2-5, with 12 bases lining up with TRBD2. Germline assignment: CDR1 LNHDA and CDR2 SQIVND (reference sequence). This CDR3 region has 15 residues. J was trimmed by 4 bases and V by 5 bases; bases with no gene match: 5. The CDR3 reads CASSSGLAGRETQYF. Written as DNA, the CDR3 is TGTGCCAGTAGTTCCGGACTAGCGGGAAGAGAGACCCAGTACTTC. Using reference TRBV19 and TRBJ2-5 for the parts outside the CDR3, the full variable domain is DGGITQSPKYLFRKEGQNVTLSCEQNLNHDAMYWYRQDPGQGLRLIYYSQIVNDFQKGDIAEGYSVSREKKESFPLTVTSAQKNPTAFYLCASSSGLAGRETQYFGPGTRLLVL.

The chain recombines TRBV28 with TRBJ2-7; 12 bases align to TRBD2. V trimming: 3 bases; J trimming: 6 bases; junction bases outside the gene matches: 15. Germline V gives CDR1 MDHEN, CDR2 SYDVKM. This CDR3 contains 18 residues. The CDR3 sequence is CASSLGETSGSRSGEQYF. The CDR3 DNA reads TGTGCCAGCAGTTTGGGTGAGACTAGCGGGAGTCGGTCCGGCGAGCAGTACTTC.